This TCR beta chain comes out of a study of T cells in Graves' hyperthyroidism and ophthalmopathy (dated by TCRdb to the late 2010s). Broadly, across the study: Peripheral blood samples were taken at the time of initial diagnosis, prior to any treatment. In several Graves' hyperthyroidism patients, the study also compared T-cell repertoires from thyroid tissue with T-cell repertoires from blood. After blood sampling, hyperthyroidism patients were treated with methimazole at a starting dose of 30 mg daily, and ophthalmopathy patients were treated with high-dose intravenous methylprednisolone. To identify TCR V-J signatures that set the groups apart, the researchers used a discovery cohort of 90 to 100 patients, made up of 40 to 45 with Graves' ophthalmopathy and 55 to 65 with stable Graves' hyperthyroidism. Prospective prediction of ophthalmopathy was tested in an independent validation cohort consisting of 18 hyperthyroidism patients and 17 patients who later progressed to ophthalmopathy. The roughly 91 discovery patients were randomly divided into training and test sets at a 7:3 ratio. The paper describes TCR Vbeta CDR3 sequencing of more than 120 peripheral blood samples, made up of roughly 40 ophthalmopathy patients, roughly 72 hyperthyroidism patients and roughly 17 progressor patients.

This clonotype occurred once. Its cognate antigen has yet to be identified. One base away there is no much larger clone; base qualities are not given. A single read offers scant evidence. Graves' hyperthyroidism was defined as stable when no progression to ophthalmopathy occurred over 18 months of follow-up. Hyperthyroidism patients were newly diagnosed, with disease duration under 2 months, and aged 18 to 65 years. Any patient with an uncontrolled infection, another autoimmune disease, pregnancy or lactation was excluded. Diagnoses relied on clinical symptoms, serum thyroxine and TRAb, thyroid ultrasound and orbital computed tomography. PBMCs were isolated from 10 ml of fresh peripheral blood by Ficoll-Paque density gradient centrifugation. Total RNA was extracted using Trizol reagent, and RNA quality was assessed on an Agilent 2100 Bioanalyzer. The research as a whole found: In validation, the model predicted progression to ophthalmopathy a median of roughly six months before onset, with 70% to 71% sensitivity and about 75% specificity. Sample size was not statistically predetermined, and investigators were not blinded to group allocation. In cross-validation, a model built on a 13 V-J signature told ophthalmopathy apart from stable hyperthyroidism with over 85% sensitivity and roughly 83% specificity, and in testing the same model reached 80%/75%. Most expanded thyroid clonotypes (frequency above 0.001) were also detected in blood, suggesting blood repertoires may reflect thyroid immune responses.

The CDR3 measures 14 amino acids from cysteine to phenylalanine. The kept DNA is CDR3 alone, 42 bases in frame from the first base. The germline V gene (reference sequence) sets CDR1 to SGHKS and CDR2 to YYEKEE. V sheds 0 bases and J sheds 5 bases, leaving 11 bases between their ends. The TCR beta CDR3 regions were amplified from the RNA transcripts. The first round of RT-PCR for the TCR CDR3 was performed with the HTBI primer set and the Qiagen OneStep RT-PCR kit. The libraries were constructed in a second round of multiplex PCR and then size-selected and purified. Libraries were sequenced paired-end with 100 bp reads on an Illumina HiSeq2000. For the original study's pipeline: SOAPnuke was used to process the raw data, with reads discarded if the reads contained adapters or uncalled bases, had a mean Phred below 15, or lacked an exact constant-primer or identifier match. COPE v1.2.5 was used to merge high-quality paired reads, and clonotypes were defined as unique nucleotide sequences. MiTCR v1.1 was used to align clonotypes to the IMGT TRBV, TRBD and TRBJ reference segments. Only V-J combinations with frequency above 0.0001, covering 98% to 99.2% of repertoires, were analysed. A TCS score was defined as the ratio of F50 (clonal expansion) to E x V (chaos), with BLOSUM62-based TCRdist applied between CDR3 peptides within each V-J. Welch's t-statistics and random forest reduced several hundred V-J features to fewer than 15, which were used in a naive Bayes classifier (R e1071). TCRdb ran its own pipeline on the public reads, namely fastp trimming at Q25 and MiXCR clone calling, and kept in-frame beta chains. Every distinct CDR3 protein forms one entry, paired with its most common genes and DNA. The V and J calls were not made by the authors but by TCRdb's processing. This sample gives around 300,000 distinct CDR3 sequences in total; roughly 13% of them show up just once. Less than 8% of the sample lies in the top ten.

Material: blood. The clonotype originates from a woman aged 40 to 50 with Graves' hyperthyroidism. The rearrangement joined TRBV5-5 to TRBJ1-2; TRBD1 is possibly the D segment (5 matching bases). The CDR3 reads as follows: CASSLAGDLYGYTF. The sequenced DNA is TGTGCCAGCAGCTTGGCCGGGGACTTATATGGCTACACCTTC.